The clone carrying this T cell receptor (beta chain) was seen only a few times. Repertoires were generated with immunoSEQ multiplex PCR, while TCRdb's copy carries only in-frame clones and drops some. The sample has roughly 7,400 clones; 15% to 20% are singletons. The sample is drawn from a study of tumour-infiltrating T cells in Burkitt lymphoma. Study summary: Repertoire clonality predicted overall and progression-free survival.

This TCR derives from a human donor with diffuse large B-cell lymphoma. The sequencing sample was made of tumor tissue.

The chain's CDR3 is CASSSFSSDLGYEQYF. Here the CDR3 DNA reads TGTGCCAGCAGCTCCTTTTCTAGCGATCTCGGGTACGAGCAGTACTTC. V and J are TRBV5-6 and TRBJ2-7; tentative D call: TRBD2 (6 bases). This CDR3 spans 16 amino acids. Germline assignment: CDR1 SGHDT and CDR2 YYEEEE. V dropped 3 bases and J dropped 4 bases, with 20 bases sitting between them.